Listed below are T cell receptor beta chains from one sample, sequenced in a study of cytotoxic CD8 clonotypes in ibrutinib-treated CLL. The data were produced by immunoSEQ multiplex PCR, yet TCRdb's version contains in-frame clones alone and is incomplete. The sample includes over 70,000 clones, about 86% of them seen just once. The sample was PBMCs, taken before ibrutinib treatment. Receptors originate from a human donor with chronic lymphocytic leukemia. CDR3s include the opening cysteine and the closing phenylalanine or tryptophan. The order of the fields is J gene, V gene, D gene, clone size, CDR3 DNA, CDR3 protein. A D gene is named only where the DNA matches it firmly. The listing skips clone size in some rows; elsewhere it reads once, few, many or a size class.

J: TRBJ2-3; V: TRBV20-1; D: -; size: -; DNA: TGCAGTGCCCTAGTGATTGATACGCAGTATTTT; CDR3: CSALVIDTQYF
J: TRBJ2-1; V: TRBV6-1; D: -; size: -; DNA: TGTGCCTCCCGAAGGACAGCCGAAGGGTACAATGAGCAGTTCTTC; CDR3: CASRRTAEGYNEQFF
J: TRBJ2-5; V: TRBV6-6; D: -; size: -; DNA: TGTGCCAGCAGTTACTCAACAGACCAAGAGACCCAGTACTTC; CDR3: CASSYSTDQETQYF
J: TRBJ1-4; V: TRBV5-1; D: TRBD1; size: -; DNA: TGCGCCAGCAGCCACGGACAGGGTGGGGAAAAACTGTTTTTT; CDR3: CASSHGQGGEKLFF
J: TRBJ2-7; V: TRBV19; D: TRBD1; size: -; DNA: TGTGCCAGTAGTAATCGGACAGGATCTTTTTTCTCCTACGAGCAGTACTTC; CDR3: CASSNRTGSFFSYEQYF
J: TRBJ2-3; V: TRBV5-1; D: -; size: -; DNA: TGCGCCAGCAGCTTGGCGGGGGTGAGCACAGATACGCAGTATTTT; CDR3: CASSLAGVSTDTQYF
J: TRBJ2-7; V: TRBV14; D: TRBD2; size: -; DNA: TGTGCCAGCAGGCATAACATAGCGGGGGGCGAGCAGTACTTC; CDR3: CASRHNIAGGEQYF
J: TRBJ2-7; V: TRBV6-5; D: -; size: few; DNA: TGTGCCAGCAGCCCCGGGACGGCCTCCTACGAGCAGTACTTC; CDR3: CASSPGTASYEQYF
J: TRBJ1-2; V: TRBV7-2; D: -; size: -; DNA: TGTGCCAGCAGCTTAGGTATGGCCAGGGGTTATGGCTACACCTTC; CDR3: CASSLGMARGYGYTF
J: TRBJ2-7; V: TRBV10-3; D: TRBD1; size: -; DNA: TGTGCCATCAGTGAGGGGACAGGGGCCGAGCAGTACTTC; CDR3: CAISEGTGAEQYF